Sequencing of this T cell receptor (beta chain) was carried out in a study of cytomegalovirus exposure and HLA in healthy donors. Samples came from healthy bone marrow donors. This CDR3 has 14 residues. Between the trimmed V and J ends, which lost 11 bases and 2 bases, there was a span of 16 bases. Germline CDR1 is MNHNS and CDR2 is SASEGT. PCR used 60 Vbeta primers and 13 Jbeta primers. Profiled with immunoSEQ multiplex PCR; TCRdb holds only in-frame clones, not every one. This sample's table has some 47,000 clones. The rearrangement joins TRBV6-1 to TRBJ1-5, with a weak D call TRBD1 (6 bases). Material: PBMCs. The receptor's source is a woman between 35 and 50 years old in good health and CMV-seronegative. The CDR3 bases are TGTGCCTTAAAACCGACAGGAGGCAATCAGCCCCAGCATTTT. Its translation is CALKPTGGNQPQHF.